Listed below are T cell receptor beta chains from one sample, sequenced in a study of breast tumors, draining lymph nodes, adjacent tissues. TCRdb re-called the multiplex PCR reads through MiXCR, storing one row per CDR3 protein. The top ten hold 2.6% of the sample, which has about 140,000 distinct CDR3 sequences, around 24% seen once. Sequencing was done on a sample of axillary lymph node tissue. These TCRs come from a female donor with breast cancer. Some clones in this sample may be carry-over from other donors' samples. CDR3s include the opening cysteine and the closing phenylalanine or tryptophan. A D gene is named only where the DNA matches it firmly.

TRBD2 | 14 | TRBV20-1 | CSANPGLADNEQSF
. | 15 | TRBV6-1 | CASSAMRAAGNTIYF
TRBD1 | 14 | TRBV2 | CASSRGTGSYEQYF
TRBD1 | 16 | TRBV7-9 | CASSARDRGNQETQYF
. | 11 | TRBV20-1 | CSARRGNGYTF
. | 13 | TRBV10-3 | CAISESQWETQCF
. | 10 | TRBV1 | CRTGKETQYF
. | 13 | TRBV12-3/TRBV12-4 | CASSLLDLDTQYF
TRBD1 | 17 | TRBV7-6 | CASSFCPRDRATDTQYF
. | 13 | TRBV6-5 | CASSRERGYGYTF
. | 15 | TRBV3-1 | CASSQDHGARNVQYF
TRBD1 | 15 | TRBV10-1 | CASSESRTGWGTQYF
TRBD2 | 15 | TRBV5-4 | CASSLKAGGTGELFF
. | 12 | TRBV6-2/TRBV6-3 | CASSYYTGELFF
TRBD1 | 15 | TRBV20-1 | CSATDRGEGNQPQHF
. | 16 | TRBV5-8 | CASSFPLSHSGNTIYF
. | 10 | TRBV6-2/TRBV6-3 | CASNRQPQHF
. | 13 | TRBV6-1 | CASSGEGGQPQHF
TRBD1 | 13 | TRBV6-4 | CASSVKQGRGYTF
. | 14 | TRBV20-1 | CSAREETAQETQYF
. | 15 | TRBV12-3/TRBV12-4 | CASSLRQGEQETQYF
. | 14 | TRBV6-5 | CASRKRGSGYGYTF
. | 15 | TRBV6-5 | CASSYKARGANEQFF
TRBD1 | 15 | TRBV2 | CASSGGDRAANEQFF
TRBD2 | 15 | TRBV20-1 | CSARDPSGSGDTQYF
. | 13 | TRBV29-1 | CSVAPLGAHGYTF
. | 15 | TRBV6-1 | CASSEAAGSNQPQHF
TRBD1 | 12 | TRBV20-1 | CSATTGPQPQHF
. | 15 | TRBV12-3/TRBV12-4 | CASSLIQGGSGTQYF
. | 16 | TRBV5-8 | CASSFGSGAGANVLTF
TRBD2 | 14 | TRBV6-5 | CASYTSGPTYEQYF